This is a list of T cell receptor beta chains from one sample in a study of control samples from healthy donors and cancer patients. Assay used: immunoSEQ multiplex PCR; TCRdb lists only in-frame clones, some missing. The sample contains over 65,000 clones, less than 95% of which appear only once. Specimen: blood. These TCRs come from a woman between 35 and 50 years old in good health. CDR3s include the opening cysteine and the closing phenylalanine or tryptophan. A D gene is named only where the DNA matches it firmly. Only some rows state a clone size, as once, few, many or a class for expanded clones.

clone_size cdr3_length j_call d_call v_call cdr3_aa cdr3_nt
NA 12 TRBJ2-1 NA TRBV29-1 CSGLSSYNEQFF TGCAGCGGCCTGAGCTCCTACAATGAGCAGTTCTTC
NA 17 TRBJ2-1 NA TRBV4-1 CASTTPPGASSYNEQFF TGCGCCAGCACCACCCCCCCCGGGGCAAGCTCCTACAATGAGCAGTTCTTC
NA 17 TRBJ1-1 NA TRBV3-1/TRBV3-2 CASSQVGTRGPNTEAFF TGTGCCAGCAGCCAAGTTGGGACGAGGGGCCCGAACACTGAAGCTTTCTTT
NA 15 TRBJ2-1 NA TRBV7-5 CARSLNVPGNHEQFF TGTGCCAGAAGCTTAAATGTGCCAGGGAACCATGAGCAGTTCTTC
NA 14 TRBJ1-1 NA TRBV7-2 CASSLNGENTEAFF TGTGCCAGCAGCTTAAATGGGGAGAACACTGAAGCTTTCTTT
NA 15 TRBJ2-3 TRBD2 TRBV5-1 CASSLGGLATDTQYF TGCGCCAGCAGCTTGGGGGGACTAGCGACAGATACGCAGTATTTT
NA 15 TRBJ2-3 TRBD2 TRBV6-1 CASSRTSGGSDTQYF TGTGCCAGCAGCCGCACTAGCGGGGGGTCAGATACGCAGTATTTT
NA 17 TRBJ1-5 TRBD1 TRBV23-1 CASSPYTGTGNNQPQHF TGCGCCAGCAGTCCATACACCGGGACAGGTAACAATCAGCCCCAGCATTTT
NA 16 TRBJ1-1 NA TRBV18 CASSPPSTGLGTEAFF TGTGCCAGCTCACCCCCGTCGACAGGATTGGGCACTGAAGCTTTCTTT
NA 13 TRBJ1-1 NA TRBV12-3/TRBV12-4 CASTPTPNTEAFF TGTGCCAGCACCCCGACACCGAACACTGAAGCTTTCTTT
NA 14 TRBJ2-7 NA TRBV18 CASSPGDTSYEQYF TGTGCCAGCTCACCTGGAGACACATCCTACGAGCAGTACTTC
NA 16 TRBJ2-5 NA TRBV7-2 CASSPGLGVVQETQYF TGTGCCAGCAGCCCCGGACTGGGCGTAGTCCAAGAGACCCAGTACTTC
NA 16 TRBJ2-3 TRBD1 TRBV6-5 CASSYLVTGYADTQYF TGTGCCAGCAGTTACTTGGTGACAGGGTATGCAGATACGCAGTATTTT
NA 17 TRBJ2-7 TRBD2 TRBV11-2 CASSSNLLAGSTYEQYF TGTGCCAGCAGCTCTAATCTGCTAGCGGGGAGTACCTACGAGCAGTACTTC
NA 11 TRBJ1-1 NA TRBV30 CAWLSGTEAFF TGTGCCTGGCTCAGTGGGACTGAAGCTTTCTTT
NA 14 TRBJ1-2 TRBD1 TRBV7-9 CASSPTGRWDGYTF TGTGCCAGCAGCCCGACAGGGAGGTGGGATGGCTACACCTTC
once 15 TRBJ2-2 TRBD1 TRBV5-1 CASSLGTGGIGELFF TGCGCCAGCAGCTTGGGGACAGGGGGCATCGGGGAGCTGTTTTTT
NA 15 TRBJ2-1 NA TRBV7-2 CASSLESRGGDEQFF TGTGCCAGCAGCTTAGAGTCCAGGGGTGGGGATGAGCAGTTCTTC
NA 13 TRBJ2-1 NA TRBV7-3 CASSPPVGNEQFF TGTGCCAGCAGCCCACCGGTGGGAAATGAGCAGTTCTTC
NA 15 TRBJ1-5 NA TRBV6-5 CASSPQGGSNQPQHF TGTGCCAGCAGTCCACAGGGTGGAAGCAATCAGCCCCAGCATTTT
NA 15 TRBJ2-3 TRBD2 TRBV25-1 CASSATSGFADTQYF TGTGCCAGCTCGGCGACTAGCGGGTTCGCAGATACGCAGTATTTT
NA 12 TRBJ2-1 NA TRBV27 CASSSQGNEQFF TGTGCCAGCAGTTCACAGGGAAATGAGCAGTTCTTC
NA 13 TRBJ1-6 NA TRBV15 CATQEWGNSPLHF TGTGCCACCCAGGAGTGGGGCAATTCACCCCTCCACTTT
NA 12 TRBJ2-5 NA TRBV12-5 CASGSQKETQYF TGTGCTAGTGGTTCGCAAAAAGAGACCCAGTACTTC
NA 16 TRBJ1-6 NA TRBV6-5 CASSYSIGYFPSPLHF TGTGCCAGCAGTTACTCGATCGGTTATTTCCCCTCACCCCTCCACTTT
NA 15 TRBJ1-3 NA TRBV2 CASSEQGSSGNTIYF TGTGCCAGCAGTGAACAGGGCTCTTCTGGAAACACCATATATTTT
NA 14 TRBJ1-1 NA TRBV5-6 CASSFGQSSGEAFF TGTGCCAGCAGCTTCGGCCAGAGTTCTGGTGAAGCTTTCTTT
NA 12 TRBJ1-2 NA TRBV5-1 CASSLDTVFFVF TGCGCCAGCAGCCTAGATACGGTCTTCTTTGTTTTC
NA 14 TRBJ1-5 TRBD1 TRBV7-2 CASRDRDSHQPQHF TGTGCCAGCCGAGACAGGGATTCGCATCAGCCCCAGCATTTT
NA 15 TRBJ1-6 NA TRBV4-3 CASSQATGADSPLHF TGCGCCAGCAGCCAAGCGACCGGAGCTGATTCACCCCTCCACTTT
NA 17 TRBJ2-1 TRBD2 TRBV7-6 CASSLDLYGGGYNEQFF TGTGCCAGCAGCTTGGACCTTTACGGGGGGGGCTACAATGAGCAGTTCTTC
NA 14 TRBJ1-4 NA TRBV28 CASSGRVTNEKLFF TGTGCCAGTTCCGGACGGGTGACTAATGAAAAACTGTTTTTT
NA 14 TRBJ1-1 NA TRBV25-1 CASSEYGGHTEAFF TGTGCCAGCAGTGAATACGGCGGCCACACTGAAGCTTTCTTT
NA 15 TRBJ1-1 NA TRBV24-1 CATSDSVGGFTEAFF TGTGCCACCAGTGATTCCGTGGGAGGGTTCACTGAAGCTTTCTTT
NA 13 TRBJ2-7 TRBD2 TRBV10-1 CASHAGTSYEQYF TGCGCCAGCCATGCCGGGACTAGCTACGAGCAGTACTTC
NA 14 TRBJ2-7 NA TRBV4-2 CASSPYSSSYEQYF TGTGCCAGCAGCCCCTACAGCAGCTCCTACGAGCAGTACTTC
NA 14 TRBJ2-1 NA TRBV28 CASSPHTSFHEQFF TGTGCCAGCAGTCCACACACTAGTTTCCATGAGCAGTTCTTC
NA 15 TRBJ2-7 NA TRBV3-1/TRBV3-2 CASSQVLGGLEEQYF TGTGCCAGCAGCCAAGTCCTCGGCGGCCTCGAAGAGCAGTACTTC
NA 18 TRBJ2-7 TRBD2 TRBV5-1 CASSSDVGRLAETYEQYF TGCGCCAGCAGCTCGGACGTCGGCAGACTAGCGGAGACCTACGAGCAGTACTTC
NA 16 TRBJ2-2 NA TRBV4-3 CASSQGPWGLAGELFF TGCGCCAGCAGCCAAGGCCCTTGGGGTTTGGCCGGGGAGCTGTTTTTT
NA 13 TRBJ2-7 TRBD2 TRBV5-1 CASSLPSGGEQYF TGCGCCAGCAGCTTGCCTAGCGGGGGAGAGCAGTACTTC
NA 15 TRBJ1-1 NA TRBV27 CASSFGGGRGGQAFF TGTGCCAGCAGTTTTGGGGGAGGCAGGGGTGGGCAGGCTTTCTTT